This T cell receptor beta chain is from a study of cytomegalovirus exposure and HLA in healthy donors. In regard to this clone: Antigen unknown.

Vbeta (60) and Jbeta (13) primers were used in the PCR. The data were produced by immunoSEQ multiplex PCR, yet TCRdb's version contains in-frame clones alone and is incomplete. Its clone listing holds 95,000 to 150,000 clones. V was clipped by 0 bases and J by 6 bases; unmatched bases: 7. CDR3 length equals 16 residues. Germline CDR1 and CDR2: SGDLS and YYNGEE. Study outcomes and limitations: In an earlier analysis, most TCR beta V segments were productive about 87% or about 30% of the time. V- and J-gene trimming in TCR beta was tied to a missense DCLRE1C variant by an analysis performed later.

The source material was PBMCs. The receptor comes from a man aged 35 to 55 in good health and CMV-seronegative. V usage is TRBV9 and J usage is TRBJ2-7; 12 bases align to TRBD1. CDR3 region: CASSVDPGQGASEQYF. DNA for the CDR3: TGTGCCAGCAGCGTAGACCCGGGACAGGGGGCGTCCGAGCAGTACTTC.